The sequence of this TCR beta chain was determined in a study of early T cells in non-severe SARS-CoV-2 infection. Study-level information: Bulk RNA taken from unsorted whole blood was sequenced, leaving chains unpaired. Whole-study findings and limits: Private and CD4 specificities were missed by VDJdb matching, which favored anti-spike CD8 responses.

Individually, cDNA molecules had unique molecular identifiers attached to them. TCRdb fed the 5' RACE reads into MiXCR, producing one record per CDR3 protein. This sample has roughly 86,000 distinct CDR3 sequences, with roughly 5.7% found just once. This clonotype has at least ten counts. Its antigen remains unknown. V was cut by 3 bases and J by 0 bases, with 18 bases left in between. Germline CDR1 is DFQATT and CDR2 is SNEGSKA (reference sequence). The CDR3 is 17 residues long. The genes are TRBV20-1 and TRBJ2-1; D possibly matches TRBD1 or TRBD2 (5 bases each). This clonotype was obtained from an adult who was a healthcare worker with PCR-confirmed SARS-CoV-2 infection or an uninfected control (not recorded which). The sequenced material came from whole blood. CDR3 nucleotide sequence: TGCAGTGCTAGGGGGGTGGGCGGTGCGAGCTCCTACAATGAGCAGTTCTTC. As protein: CSARGVGGASSYNEQFF.